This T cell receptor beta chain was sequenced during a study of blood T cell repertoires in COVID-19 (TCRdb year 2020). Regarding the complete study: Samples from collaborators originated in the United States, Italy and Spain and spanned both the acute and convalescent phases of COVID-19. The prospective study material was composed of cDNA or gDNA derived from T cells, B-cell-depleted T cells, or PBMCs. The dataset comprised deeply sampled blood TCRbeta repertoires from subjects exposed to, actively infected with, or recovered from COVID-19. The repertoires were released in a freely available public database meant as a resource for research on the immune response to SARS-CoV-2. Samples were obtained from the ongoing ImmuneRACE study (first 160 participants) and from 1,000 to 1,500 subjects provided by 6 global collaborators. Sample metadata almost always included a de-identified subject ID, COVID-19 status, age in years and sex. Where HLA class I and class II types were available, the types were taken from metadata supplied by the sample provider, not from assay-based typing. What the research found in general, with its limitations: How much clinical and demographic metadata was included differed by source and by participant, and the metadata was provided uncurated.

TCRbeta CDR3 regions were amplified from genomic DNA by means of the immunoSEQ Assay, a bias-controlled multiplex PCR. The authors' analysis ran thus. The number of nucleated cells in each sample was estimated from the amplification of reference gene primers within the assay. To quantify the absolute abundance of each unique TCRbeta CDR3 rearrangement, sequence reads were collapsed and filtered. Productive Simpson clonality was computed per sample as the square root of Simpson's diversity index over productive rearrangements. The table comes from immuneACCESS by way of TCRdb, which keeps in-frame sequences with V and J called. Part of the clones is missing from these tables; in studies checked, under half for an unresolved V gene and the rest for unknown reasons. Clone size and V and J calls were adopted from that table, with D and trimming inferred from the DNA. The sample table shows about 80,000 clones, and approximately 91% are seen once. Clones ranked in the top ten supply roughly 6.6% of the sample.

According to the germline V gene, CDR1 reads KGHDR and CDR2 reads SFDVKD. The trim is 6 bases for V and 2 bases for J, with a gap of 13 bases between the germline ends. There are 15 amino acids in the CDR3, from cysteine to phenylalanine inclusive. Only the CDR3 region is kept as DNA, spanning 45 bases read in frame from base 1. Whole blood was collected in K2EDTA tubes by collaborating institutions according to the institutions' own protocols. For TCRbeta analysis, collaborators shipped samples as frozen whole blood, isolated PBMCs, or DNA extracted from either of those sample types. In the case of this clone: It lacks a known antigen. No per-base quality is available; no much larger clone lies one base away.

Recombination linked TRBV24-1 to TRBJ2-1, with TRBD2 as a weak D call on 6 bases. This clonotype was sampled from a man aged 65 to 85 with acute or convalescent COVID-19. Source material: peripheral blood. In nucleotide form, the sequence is TGTGCCACCAGTTCCGGGACTCAGACCTACAATGAGCAGTTCTTC. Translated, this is CATSSGTQTYNEQFF.